This TCR beta chain was captured in a study of blood T cell repertoires in COVID-19. From germline, CDR1 is KGHSH and CDR2 LQKENI. The CDR3 is made up of 15 amino acids. After removal of 1 base from V and 5 bases from J, the junction contained 7 bases not matched to a gene. Original processing methods: Reference gene primer amplification yielded estimated nucleated cell counts. Repertoires were generated with immunoSEQ multiplex PCR, while TCRdb's copy carries only in-frame clones and drops some. That table gives V, J and clone size, and the DNA gave D and trimming. The table records some 120,000 clones, 70% to 90% of them present only once.

The clonotype was recovered from a man aged 50-59 years with acute or convalescent COVID-19. J is TRBJ2-5 and V is TRBV18, with 7 nucleotides matching TRBD1. The specimen was peripheral blood. The DNA of the CDR3 is TGTGCCAGCTCACCACGGGACAGCTCGGGGGAGACCCAGTACTTC. Protein: CASSPRDSSGETQYF.